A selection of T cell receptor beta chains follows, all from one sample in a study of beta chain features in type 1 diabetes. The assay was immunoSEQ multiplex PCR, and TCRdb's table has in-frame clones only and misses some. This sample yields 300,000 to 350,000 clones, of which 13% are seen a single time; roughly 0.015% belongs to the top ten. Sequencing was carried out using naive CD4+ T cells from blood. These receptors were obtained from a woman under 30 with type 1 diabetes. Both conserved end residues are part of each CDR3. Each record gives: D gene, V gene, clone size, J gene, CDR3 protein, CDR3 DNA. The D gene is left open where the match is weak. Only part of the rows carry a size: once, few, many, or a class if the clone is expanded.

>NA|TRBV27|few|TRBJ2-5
CASSLSSGAQETQYF
TGTGCCAGCAGTTTATCGTCAGGGGCCCAAGAGACCCAGTACTTC
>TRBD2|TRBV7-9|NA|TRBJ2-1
CASSWSGRGNNEQFF
TGTGCCAGCAGCTGGAGCGGGAGAGGGAACAATGAGCAGTTCTTC
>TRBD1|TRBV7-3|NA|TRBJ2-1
CASSPGQVSYNEQFF
TGTGCCAGCAGCCCAGGACAGGTCTCCTACAATGAGCAGTTCTTC
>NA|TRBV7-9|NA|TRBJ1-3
CASSLPTAIYF
TGTGCCAGCAGCCTCCCAACGGCCATATATTTT
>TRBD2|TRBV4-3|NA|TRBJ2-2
CASSQAAPLAGGPPTGELFF
TGCGCCAGCAGCCAAGCAGCCCCCTTAGCGGGAGGGCCTCCCACCGGGGAGCTGTTTTTT
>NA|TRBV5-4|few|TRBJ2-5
CASSLSQGRLETQYF
TGTGCCAGCAGCTTGAGTCAGGGGCGTTTGGAGACCCAGTACTTC
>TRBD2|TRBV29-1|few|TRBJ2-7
CSVSGRAPYEQYF
TGCAGCGTTAGCGGGAGGGCCCCCTACGAGCAGTACTTC
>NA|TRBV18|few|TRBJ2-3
CASSPQQGPDTQYF
TGTGCCAGCTCACCGCAACAGGGTCCAGATACGCAGTATTTT
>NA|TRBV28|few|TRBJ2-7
CASTNGGASSYEQYF
TGTGCCAGCACCAACGGGGGTGCGAGCTCCTACGAGCAGTACTTC
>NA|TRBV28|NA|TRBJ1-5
CASSFGRRGNQPQHF
TGTGCCAGCAGTTTCGGGCGCAGGGGAAATCAGCCCCAGCATTTT
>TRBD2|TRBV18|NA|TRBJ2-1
CASSPDVSGAKQFF
TGTGCCAGCTCACCCGACGTTAGCGGGGCCAAGCAGTTCTTC
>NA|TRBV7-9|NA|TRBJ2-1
CASSLAGIYNEQFF
TGTGCCAGCAGCTTAGCCGGGATTTACAATGAGCAGTTCTTC
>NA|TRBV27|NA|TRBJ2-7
CASSSSYSYEQYF
TGTGCCAGCAGTTCTTCCTACTCCTACGAGCAGTACTTC
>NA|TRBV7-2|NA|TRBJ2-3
CASSAGLGTDTQYF
TGTGCCAGCAGCGCGGGGCTGGGAACAGATACGCAGTATTTT
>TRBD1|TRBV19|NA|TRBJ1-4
CASTTLGTGVGPHEKLFF
TGTGCCAGTACCACCCTTGGGACAGGGGTCGGTCCCCATGAAAAACTGTTTTTT
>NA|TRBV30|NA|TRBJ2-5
CACATGETQYF
TGTGCCTGTGCGACGGGAGAGACCCAGTACTTC
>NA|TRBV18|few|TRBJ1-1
CASSPSEGVTEAFF
TGTGCCAGCTCACCATCGGAAGGGGTCACTGAAGCTTTCTTT
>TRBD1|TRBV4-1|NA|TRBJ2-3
CASSHPEKGQGWDTQYF
TGCGCCAGCAGCCATCCTGAAAAGGGACAGGGGTGGGATACGCAGTATTTT
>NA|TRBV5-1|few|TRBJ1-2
CASKGVGYTF
TGCGCCAGCAAAGGGGTTGGCTACACCTTC
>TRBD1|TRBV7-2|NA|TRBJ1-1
CASSFGGGGTEAFF
TGTGCCAGCAGCTTCGGAGGGGGCGGGACTGAAGCTTTCTTT
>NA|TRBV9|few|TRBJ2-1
CASSTPRPSSYNEQFF
TGTGCCAGCAGCACCCCCAGGCCCTCCTCCTACAATGAGCAGTTCTTC
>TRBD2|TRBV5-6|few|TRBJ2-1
CASDQVAGRTYNEQFF
TGTGCCAGCGATCAAGTAGCGGGACGAACCTACAATGAGCAGTTCTTC
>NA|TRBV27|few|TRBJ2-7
CASSREVTGSYEQYF
TGTGCCAGCAGTCGCGAAGTTACAGGCTCCTACGAGCAGTACTTC
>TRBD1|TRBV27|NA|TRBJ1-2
CASSPGQGANYGYTF
TGTGCCAGCAGCCCTGGACAGGGAGCTAACTATGGCTACACCTTC
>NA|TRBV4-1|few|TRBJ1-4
CASSVNSATNEKLFF
TGCGCCAGCAGCGTGAACAGTGCAACTAATGAAAAACTGTTTTTT
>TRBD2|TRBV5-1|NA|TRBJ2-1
CASSGLAGSYNEQFF
TGCGCCAGCAGCGGACTAGCGGGCTCCTACAATGAGCAGTTCTTC
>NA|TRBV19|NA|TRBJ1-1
CASSPYPEALVVEAFF
TGTGCCAGTAGTCCCTACCCGGAGGCCCTCGTAGTGGAAGCTTTCTTT
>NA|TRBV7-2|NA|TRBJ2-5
CASSLGQGLGETQYF
TGTGCCAGCAGCTTAGGTCAGGGTTTGGGAGAGACCCAGTACTTC
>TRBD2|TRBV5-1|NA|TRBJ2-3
CASSLAVSGSVRDTQYF
TGCGCCAGCAGCTTGGCCGTTAGCGGGAGTGTTCGAGATACGCAGTATTTT
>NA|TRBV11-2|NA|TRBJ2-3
CASSLGTSTDTQYF
TGTGCCAGCAGCTTAGGGACTTCAACAGATACGCAGTATTTT